This entry lists 6 T cell receptor beta chains sequenced from one sample in a study of cytomegalovirus exposure and HLA in healthy donors. The PCR contained 60 Vbeta and 13 Jbeta primers. This table comes from immunoSEQ multiplex PCR, and its TCRdb copy is limited to in-frame clones, with some not included. The table lists approximately 130,000 clones, about 10% of them singletons. The specimen sequenced was PBMCs. The receptors derive from a middle-aged woman in good health and CMV-seropositive.

This clone turned up a few times. This chain joins TRBV5-6 and TRBJ2-7; D is perhaps TRBD1 (6 bases). The V end lost 4 bases, the J end lost 3 bases, and 23 bases lay between the germline ends. The CDR3 extends over 17 amino acids. Germline-derived CDR1 and CDR2 are SGHDT and YYEEEE. The chain's CDR3 is CASSVNQQGPTFYEQYF. CDR3 DNA: TGTGCCAGCAGCGTCAACCAACAGGGCCCCACTTTCTACGAGCAGTACTTC.

This chain uses TRBV12-5 with TRBJ1-2; 8 bases line up with TRBD1. This CDR3 has 15 amino acids. Germline V gene lookup returns CDR1 LGHNT and CDR2 FRNRAP. V shed 0 bases and J 2 bases; nucleotides not matched to a gene: 2. The CDR3 here is CASGLVNRGNYGYTF. The CDR3 coding sequence is TGTGCTAGTGGTTTGGTTAACAGGGGGAACTATGGCTACACCTTC. Combining the CDR3 with reference TRBV12-5 and TRBJ1-2 gives the whole variable domain DARVTQTPRHKVTEMGQEVTMRCQPILGHNTVFWYRQTMMQGLELLAYFRNRAPLDDSGMPKDRFSAEMPDATLATLKIQPSEPRDSAVYFCASGLVNRGNYGYTFGSGTRLTVV.

The chain employs TRBV5-1 and TRBJ1-1; 7 bases agree with TRBD1. CDR3 length equals 17 residues. J was trimmed by 4 bases and V by 4 bases; bases with no gene match: 16. Germline CDR1 and CDR2: SGHRS and YFSETQ. CDR3 loop: CASSAGTTGIGITEAFF. For the CDR3, the DNA is TGCGCCAGCAGCGCCGGAACGACAGGGATTGGAATCACTGAAGCTTTCTTT.

Ten or more counts support this clone. V gene TRBV2 combines with J gene TRBJ2-7, with 8 bases aligning to TRBD1. Germline loops: CDR1 SNHLY, CDR2 FYNNEI. This CDR3 is 16 amino acids long. V lost 1 base and J lost 2; bases outside the gene matches: 7. The CDR3 bases are TGTGCCAGCAGTGAAGGCGCTAGGACAGGGACCTACGAGCAGTACTTC. This encodes CASSEGARTGTYEQYF.

The table lists this clone with a few counts. A junction boundary mismatches the germline segment, possibly from a read error. The J gene is TRBJ2-5, the V gene TRBV18; D call uncertain. CDR3 size: 12 residues. The V gene's germline CDR1 is KGHSH and CDR2 LQKENI. In DNA, the CDR3 is TGTGCCAGCTCACCACCGAAAGAGGCCCAGTACTTC. Its protein product is CASSPPKEAQYF.

This rearrangement joins TRBV19 to TRBJ1-4; no definite D call. The CDR3 loop spans 15 amino acids. V was cut by 6 bases and J by 0 bases, with 11 bases left in between. The germline gives CDR1 LNHDA, CDR2 SQIVND (reference sequence). CDR3 sequence reads: CASRLRSATNEKLFF. DNA of the CDR3: TGTGCCAGTAGGTTAAGAAGCGCAACTAATGAAAAACTGTTTTTT.